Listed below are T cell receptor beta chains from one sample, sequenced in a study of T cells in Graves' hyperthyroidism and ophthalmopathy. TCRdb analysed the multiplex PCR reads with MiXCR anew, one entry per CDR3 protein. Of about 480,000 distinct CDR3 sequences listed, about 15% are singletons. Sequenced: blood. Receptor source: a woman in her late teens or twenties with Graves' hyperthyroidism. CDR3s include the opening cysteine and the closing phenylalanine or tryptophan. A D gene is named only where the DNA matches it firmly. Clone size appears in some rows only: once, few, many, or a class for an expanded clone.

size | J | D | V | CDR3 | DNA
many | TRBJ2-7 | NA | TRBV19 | CASTPTGGLNEQYF | TGTGCCAGTACCCCGACCGGAGGCCTCAACGAGCAGTACTTC
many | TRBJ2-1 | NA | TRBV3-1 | CASSQEGGLPNEQFF | TGTGCCAGCAGCCAAGAAGGAGGTCTTCCGAATGAGCAGTTCTTC
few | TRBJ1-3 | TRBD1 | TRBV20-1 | CSARPNRGAGNTIYF | TGCAGTGCTAGACCCAACAGGGGTGCTGGAAACACCATATATTTT
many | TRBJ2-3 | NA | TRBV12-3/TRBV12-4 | CASSLYSGPTDTQYF | TGTGCCAGCAGTTTATATTCCGGACCCACAGATACGCAGTATTTT
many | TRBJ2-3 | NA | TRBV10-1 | CASSGGTRPDTQYF | TGCGCCAGCAGTGGTGGGACCAGGCCAGATACGCAGTATTTT
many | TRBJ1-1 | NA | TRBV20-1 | CSASSPGRGTTEAFF | TGCAGTGCTTCATCCCCCGGCAGGGGTACGACTGAAGCTTTCTTT
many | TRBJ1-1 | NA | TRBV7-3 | CASSLKARLVNTEAFF | TGTGCCAGCAGCTTAAAAGCCCGACTCGTGAACACTGAAGCTTTCTTT
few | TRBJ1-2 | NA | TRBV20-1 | CSARVPQGSAVYGYTF | TGCAGTGCTAGAGTACCTCAGGGTTCGGCCGTCTATGGCTACACCTTC
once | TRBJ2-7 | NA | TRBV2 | CASSERLSFSYEQYF | TGTGCCAGCAGTGAAAGGTTGAGCTTTAGCTACGAGCAGTACTTC
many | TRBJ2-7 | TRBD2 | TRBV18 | CASSPPGLAPYEQYF | TGTGCCAGCTCACCACCGGGACTAGCGCCCTACGAGCAGTACTTC
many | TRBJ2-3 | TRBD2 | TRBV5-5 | CASSPRTSGSGTDTQYF | TGTGCCAGCAGCCCCAGGACTAGCGGGAGCGGGACAGATACGCAGTATTTT
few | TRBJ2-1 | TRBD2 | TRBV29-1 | CSVEEPTSGSWGQFF | TGCAGCGTTGAAGAGCCGACTAGCGGGAGCTGGGGGCAGTTCTTC
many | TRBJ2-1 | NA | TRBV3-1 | CASSQVRYNEQFF | TGTGCCAGCAGCCAAGTTCGTTACAATGAGCAGTTCTTC
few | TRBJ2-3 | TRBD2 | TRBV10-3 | CATGLAGAADTQYF | TGTGCCACGGGACTAGCGGGAGCGGCTGATACGCAGTATTTT
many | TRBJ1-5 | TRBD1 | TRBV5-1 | CASSVTGAGQPQHF | TGCGCCAGCAGCGTGACAGGGGCGGGTCAGCCCCAGCATTTT
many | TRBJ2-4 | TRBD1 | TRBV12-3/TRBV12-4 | CASSDRDRGIIQYF | TGTGCCAGCAGTGACCGGGACAGGGGCATCATTCAGTACTTC
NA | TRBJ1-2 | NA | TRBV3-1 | CASSQEAIGGTNYGYTF | TGTGCCAGCAGCCAAGAAGCGATCGGGGGGACAAACTATGGCTACACCTTC
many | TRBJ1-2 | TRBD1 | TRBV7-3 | CASSPQEGTAYGYTF | TGTGCCAGCAGCCCTCAGGAGGGGACAGCTTATGGCTACACCTTC
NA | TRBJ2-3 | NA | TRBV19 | CASSERGGGGTDTQYF | TGTGCCAGTAGCGAAAGGGGGGGAGGAGGGACCGATACGCAGTATTTT
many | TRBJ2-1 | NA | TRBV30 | CALKDGRVPYNEQFF | TGTGCCCTCAAGGACGGGAGAGTGCCCTACAATGAGCAGTTCTTC
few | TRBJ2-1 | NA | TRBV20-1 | CTGRPNHYNEQFF | TGCACTGGTCGACCAAACCATTACAATGAGCAGTTCTTC
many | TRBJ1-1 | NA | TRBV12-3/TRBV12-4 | CASSWVSGGLGTEAFF | TGTGCCAGCAGTTGGGTTTCGGGGGGGCTTGGCACTGAAGCTTTCTTT
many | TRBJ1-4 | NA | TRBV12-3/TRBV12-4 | CASRKTATNEKLFF | TGTGCCAGCAGAAAGACGGCAACTAATGAAAAACTGTTTTTT
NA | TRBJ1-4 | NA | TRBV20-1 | CSAVPGQGGEKLFF | TGCAGTGCTGTCCCCGGGCAGGGAGGTGAAAAACTGTTTTTT
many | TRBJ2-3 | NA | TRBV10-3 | CAITQGDFGTDTQYF | TGTGCCATCACCCAGGGAGATTTTGGCACAGATACGCAGTATTTT
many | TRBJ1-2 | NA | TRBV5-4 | CASSPVGRDGYTF | TGTGCCAGCAGCCCGGTCGGGAGGGATGGCTACACCTTC
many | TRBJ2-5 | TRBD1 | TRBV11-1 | CASSSGTAQETQYF | TGTGCCAGCAGCTCTGGGACAGCCCAAGAGACCCAGTACTTC
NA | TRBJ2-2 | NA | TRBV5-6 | CASSLLATGELFF | TGTGCCAGCAGCTTGCTGGCCACCGGGGAGCTGTTTTTT
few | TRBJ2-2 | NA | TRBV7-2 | CASSLVVKTGELFF | TGTGCCAGCAGCTTAGTAGTGAAAACCGGGGAGCTGTTTTTT
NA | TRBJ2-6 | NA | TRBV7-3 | CASSEQRPSGANVLTF | TGTGCCAGCAGCGAACAGAGACCCTCTGGGGCCAACGTCCTGACTTTC
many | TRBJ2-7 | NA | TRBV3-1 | CASSQSLEQYF | TGTGCCAGCAGCCAAAGTCTCGAGCAGTACTTC
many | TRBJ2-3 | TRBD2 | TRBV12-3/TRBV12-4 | CASSQGLAGSTDTQYF | TGTGCCAGCAGTCAAGGACTAGCGGGGAGCACAGATACGCAGTATTTT
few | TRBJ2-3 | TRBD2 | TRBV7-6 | CASSGLARTDTQYF | TGTGCCAGCAGCGGACTAGCGAGGACAGATACGCAGTATTTT
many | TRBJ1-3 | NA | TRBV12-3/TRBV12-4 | CASSLQGNSGNTIYF | TGTGCCAGCAGTTTACAGGGGAACTCTGGAAACACCATATATTTT
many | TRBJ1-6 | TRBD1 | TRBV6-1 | CASGGDSAGSPLHF | TGTGCCAGCGGAGGGGACAGCGCGGGTTCACCCCTCCACTTT
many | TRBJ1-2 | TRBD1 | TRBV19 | CASSLRQGRGHGYTF | TGTGCCAGTAGTCTTCGACAGGGGAGAGGGCATGGCTACACCTTC
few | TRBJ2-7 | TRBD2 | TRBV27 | CASSLSWAGGTYEQYF | TGTGCCAGCAGTTTATCGTGGGCGGGAGGAACCTACGAGCAGTACTTC
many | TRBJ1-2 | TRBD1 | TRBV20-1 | CSASRQGQGYTF | TGCAGTGCTAGCCGACAGGGCCAGGGCTACACCTTC
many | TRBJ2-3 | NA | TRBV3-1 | CASSRAAPYRDTQYF | TGTGCCAGCAGCCGAGCCGCCCCTTATCGGGATACGCAGTATTTT
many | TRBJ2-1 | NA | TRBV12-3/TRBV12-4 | CASSSRDLLHEQFF | TGTGCCAGCAGTTCCAGGGATCTCTTGCATGAGCAGTTCTTC
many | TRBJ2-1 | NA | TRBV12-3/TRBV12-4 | CASREAELGDEQFF | TGTGCCAGCAGGGAGGCGGAGCTAGGCGATGAGCAGTTCTTC
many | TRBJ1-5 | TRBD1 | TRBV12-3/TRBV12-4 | CASREGQNQPQHF | TGTGCCAGCAGGGAGGGACAGAATCAGCCCCAGCATTTT
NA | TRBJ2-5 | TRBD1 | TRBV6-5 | CASSYSPGQPQETQYF | TGTGCCAGCAGTTACTCACCGGGACAGCCACAAGAGACCCAGTACTTC
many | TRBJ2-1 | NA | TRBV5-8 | CASSLREQFF | TGTGCCAGCAGCTTGCGCGAGCAGTTCTTC
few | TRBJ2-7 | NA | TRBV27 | CTSSYKAGSPLSYEQYF | TGTACCAGCAGTTACAAAGCAGGGAGCCCTCTATCCTACGAGCAGTACTTC
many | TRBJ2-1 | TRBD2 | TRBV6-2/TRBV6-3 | CASSYSLAGDSDYNEQFF | TGTGCCAGCAGTTACTCGCTAGCGGGAGATTCGGACTACAATGAGCAGTTCTTC
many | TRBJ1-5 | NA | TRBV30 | CAWSVGTANQPQHF | TGTGCCTGGAGTGTGGGGACCGCCAATCAGCCCCAGCATTTT
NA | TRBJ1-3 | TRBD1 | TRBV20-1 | CSARPFRQGRSGNTIYF | TGCAGTGCTAGACCTTTCCGACAGGGCCGCTCTGGAAACACCATATATTTT
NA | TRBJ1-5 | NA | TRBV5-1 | CASSPGTGMGNQPQHF | TGCGCCAGCAGCCCCGGGACGGGAATGGGCAATCAGCCCCAGCATTTT
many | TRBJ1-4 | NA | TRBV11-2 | CASSLDRGSNEKLFF | TGTGCCAGCAGCTTAGACAGGGGCTCTAATGAAAAACTGTTTTTT
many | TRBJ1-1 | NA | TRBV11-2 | CASSFQANSVTEAFF | TGTGCCAGCAGCTTCCAGGCAAACTCGGTCACTGAAGCTTTCTTT
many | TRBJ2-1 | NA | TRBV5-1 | CASSSQGTANNEQFF | TGCGCCAGCAGCTCACAAGGGACTGCCAACAATGAGCAGTTCTTC
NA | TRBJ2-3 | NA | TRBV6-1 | CASKPSGSGSTDTQYF | TGTGCCAGCAAACCCAGTGGTAGCGGAAGCACAGATACGCAGTATTTT